What follows describes a single T cell receptor (beta chain). Its specificity is unknown. This sample is drawn from a study of CD8+ T cells in alopecia areata. Study results and caveats: The study found tofacitinib significantly decreased scalp clonality and expanded CD8+ clones among the top 100. Clonality in lesional scalp, especially alopecia totalis/universalis, exceeded that of normal scalp. The study also sequences resident alphabeta T cells of normal skin in scalp samples.

RNA was isolated and reverse transcribed to cDNA, the sequencing template. Libraries were prepared by immunoSEQ multiplex PCR; TCRdb keeps only in-frame clonotypes and omits some of them. This sample has approximately 210,000 clones, with 60% found just once. Treatment described: oral pan-JAK inhibitor, 5-10 mg twice daily. This CDR3 is built from 14 residues. The junction had 11 bases not matched to a gene; V was cut back by 7 bases and J by 4 bases. Germline-derived CDR1 and CDR2 are SQVTM and ANQGSEA. The specimen comprised CD4+ T cells sorted from blood, sampled at week 24, from a patient treated with tofacitinib. The clonotype originates from a human donor with alopecia areata. The chain links TRBV29-1 to TRBJ2-3; 7 bases map to TRBD1. The CDR3 is CSAGTTGTADTQYF. CDR3 nucleotides: TGCAGCGCCGGAACGACTGGGACAGCAGATACGCAGTATTTT.